The 14 T cell receptor beta chains below come from one sample, sequenced in a study of human T cells and chemical hapten exposure. TCRdb reanalysed the RACE reads using MiXCR and keeps one entry per CDR3 protein. The table has some 79,000 distinct CDR3 sequences, approximately 8% seen once. The time point denotes: patch test 1, 2 weeks after DPC sensitization. Regarding treatment: therapeutic diphenylcyclopropenone sensitization with weekly scalp DPC. Sequences were derived from whole blood, sampled in connection with sensitization to the hapten diphenylcyclopropenone (DPC). These receptors all come from a woman under 40 with alopecia areata. Some clones in this sample may be carry-over from other donors' samples.

This chain links TRBV3-1 with TRBJ1-5, with D unresolved. The CDR3 totals 14 residues. Trimming took off 0 bases at V and 9 bases at J, with 12 bases between the two ends. Germline loops: CDR1 LGHDT, CDR2 YNNKEL (reference sequence). CDR3 region: CASSQDTVRRPQHF. The CDR3 nucleotides read TGTGCCAGCAGCCAAGATACAGTTCGGAGGCCCCAGCATTTT.

The genes are TRBV7-9 and TRBJ1-5; maybe TRBD1 (5 bases). Germline CDR1 reads SEHNR; CDR2 reads FQNEAQ (reference sequence). The CDR3 totals 16 residues. V was trimmed by 1 base and J by 0 bases, leaving 10 bases between them. CDR3 loop: CASSLGAGGSNQPQHF. The DNA of the CDR3 is TGTGCCAGCAGCTTAGGAGCCGGGGGTAGCAATCAGCCCCAGCATTTT.

This clonotype was recorded many times. The chain joins TRBV10-3 to TRBJ1-5, with D perhaps TRBD1 (5 bases). Germline V gene lookup returns CDR1 ENHRY and CDR2 SYGVKD. Between the trimmed V and J ends, which lost 2 bases and 3 bases, there was a span of 14 bases. This CDR3 is built from 16 residues. The CDR3 bases are TGTGCCATCAGTGAGAGAGGACGAGGGGTCAATCAGCCCCAGCATTTT. It translates to CAISERGRGVNQPQHF.

This clonotype was observed a few times. The rearrangement links TRBV20-1 to TRBJ2-1; 7 bases map to TRBD2. The germline CDR1 and CDR2 sequences are DFQATT and SNEGSKA (reference sequence). The CDR3 length is 15 residues. With 5 bases clipped from V and 5 bases from J, the junction kept 12 bases outside the gene matches. The CDR3 spells CSAGPGRAGNNEQFF. Here the CDR3 DNA reads TGCAGTGCTGGACCAGGACGAGCGGGGAACAATGAGCAGTTCTTC.

As regards this clonotype: A read error may produce the germline difference seen at one junction end. V usage is TRBV7-7 and J usage is TRBJ1-3; no clear D gene. Germline-derived CDR1 and CDR2 are SSHAT and FNYEAQ (reference sequence). The CDR3 sequence is 15 residues long. The CDR3 coding sequence is TGTGCTAGCAGCTTCGTTTCCCGTCGTGGAAACACCATATATTTT. Residues: CASSFVSRRGNTIYF.

The CDR3 loop reads CASSPSGSGTEAFF. The CDR3 DNA reads TGCGCCAGCAGTCCCTCGGGGTCCGGCACTGAAGCTTTCTTT. This chain connects TRBV5-1 to TRBJ1-1; D ambiguous. V was pared by 5 bases and J by 4 bases, with 15 bases between. This CDR3 region has 14 residues. Germline V lookup: CDR1 SGHRS, CDR2 YFSETQ.

This clonotype was seen at least ten times. V and J are TRBV13 and TRBJ2-4; D is uncertain. This CDR3 region has 16 residues. The germline V gene has CDR1 PRHDT and CDR2 FYEKMQ (reference sequence). The ends were cut back, 1 base at V and 4 bases at J, with 14 bases in the middle. In DNA form, the CDR3 reads TGTGCCAGCAGCTTAGAAGTTTTCGGGTCAAAAAACATTCAGTACTTC. It codes for CASSLEVFGSKNIQYF.

This clonotype was seen more than once but under ten times. The chain uses TRBV7-7 and TRBJ2-5, with 14 bases identical to TRBD2. The CDR3 is 16 residues long. V lost 5 bases to trimming and J lost 7 bases; unmatched junction nucleotides: 9. Germline CDR1 SSHAT, CDR2 FNYEAQ (reference sequence). The CDR3 here is CASSPTSGGEKGTQYF. CDR3 nucleotide sequence: TGTGCCAGCAGCCCGACTAGCGGGGGGGAGAAAGGGACCCAGTACTTC.

This clonotype was counted at least ten times. The gene calls are TRBV9 and TRBJ1-2, with D perhaps TRBD1 (5 bases). Trimming removed 0 bases at V and 2 bases at J, with 11 bases between. In germline, CDR1 is SGDLS, CDR2 YYNGEE. The CDR3 loop spans 15 amino acids. CDR3 region: CASSVEEGANYGYTF. CDR3 sequence (DNA): TGTGCCAGCAGCGTAGAAGAAGGGGCGAACTATGGCTACACCTTC.

The chain carries TRBV18 and TRBJ1-1, with D tentatively TRBD1 (5 bases). V lost 1 base and J lost 4, with 7 bases in between. The CDR3 is made up of 13 amino acids. Germline CDR1 reads KGHSH; CDR2 reads LQKENI. The CDR3 sequence is CASSPQGITEAFF. The CDR3 bases are TGTGCCAGCTCACCACAGGGGATCACTGAAGCTTTCTTT.

This clonotype was recorded at least ten times. The rearrangement uses TRBV13 and TRBJ2-5; possibly TRBD2 for D (6 bases). V shed 5 bases and J shed 0 bases, with 19 bases lying between them. Germline values: CDR1 PRHDT, CDR2 FYEKMQ (reference sequence). The CDR3 loop spans 17 amino acids. The CDR3: CASSQGLLNSYQETQYF. The CDR3 DNA reads as TGTGCCAGCAGCCAGGGACTGCTCAACTCGTACCAAGAGACCCAGTACTTC. Supplemented by reference TRBV13 and TRBJ2-5, the full variable domain reads AAGVIQSPRHLIKEKRETATLKCYPIPRHDTVYWYQQGPGQDPQFLISFYEKMQSDKGSIPDRFSAQQFSDYHSELNMSSLELGDSALYFCASSQGLLNSYQETQYFGPGTRLLVL.

In this sample, this clonotype turned up a few times. The V gene is TRBV7-3, the J gene TRBJ1-1; D might be TRBD1 (6 bases). Looked up from germline, CDR1 is SGHTA and CDR2 is FQGTGA. The V end lost 10 bases, the J end lost 0 bases, and 15 bases lay between the germline ends. CDR3 length: 14 residues. The CDR3 DNA is TGTGCCACGAAAAGGGACAACTTGAACACTGAAGCTTTCTTT. It translates to CATKRDNLNTEAFF.

Many counts were recorded for this clonotype. This chain uses TRBV6-5 with TRBJ1-4, with 7 nucleotides matching TRBD1. The CDR3 consists of 14 residues. Unmatched junction bases numbered 15, after V lost 6 bases and J lost 14 bases. Looked up from germline, CDR1 is MNHEY and CDR2 is SVGAGI. CDR3 protein: CASSPGGAGDILFF. The CDR3 nucleotides are TGTGCCAGCAGCCCAGGGGGGGCGGGAGATATCCTGTTTTTT.

This clonotype has at least ten counts. The genes are TRBV20-1 and TRBJ1-1; possible D gene TRBD1, 5 bases. V lost 2 bases to trimming and J lost 1 base, with 20 bases between them. The CDR3 sequence is 17 residues long. Germline V gene lookup returns CDR1 DFQATT and CDR2 SNEGSKA (reference sequence). The DNA for the CDR3 is TGCAGTGCTAGACACCTGGCGGTCGCGGGGGGGAACACTGAAGCTTTCTTT. It translates to CSARHLAVAGGNTEAFF.